The sequence of this TCR beta chain was determined in a study of T-cell memory formation after mild COVID-19. TCRdb itself ran the 5' RACE reads through MiXCR, one entry per CDR3 protein. The profile shows around 390,000 distinct CDR3 sequences, roughly 15% of them singletons. Germline lookup yields CDR1 MNHEY and CDR2 SMNVEV (reference sequence). This CDR3 is 14 amino acids long. Trimming removed 4 bases at V and 1 base at J, with 11 bases between. This chain links TRBV27 with TRBJ2-7; D is unclear. The material sequenced was PBMCs or a T cell subset sorted from them (not recorded which). The receptor's source is a young man who had mild COVID-19 (a few samples of this study predate the infection). Cell type and time point are not known. This CDR3 reads CASSSKTTSYEQYF. CDR3 DNA: TGTGCCAGCAGTTCAAAGACGACATCCTACGAGCAGTACTTC.